Included here is one TCR beta chain sequence, with context. Distinct nucleotide sequences in the sample also encode this CDR3. Germline V CDR1 and CDR2: MDHEN, SYDVKM. The CDR3 loop spans 16 amino acids. Trimming at V came to 4 bases and at J to 0 bases, leaving 3 bases not matched to a gene. This entry is derived from a study of blood T cell repertoires in COVID-19. Study as a whole: There were acute and convalescent COVID-19 samples, and they came from the United States, Italy and Spain.

This table comes from immunoSEQ multiplex PCR, and its TCRdb copy is limited to in-frame clones, with some not included. The sample has over 200,000 clones, around 90% seen once. The sample consisted of peripheral blood. The TCR sequence derives from a man aged 30 to 39 with acute or convalescent COVID-19. The chain has TRBV28 and TRBJ2-6; TRBD1 agrees at 7 bases. The CDR3: CASSSAGGSGANVLTF. The DNA for the CDR3 is TGTGCCAGCAGTTCAGCAGGGGGCTCTGGGGCCAACGTCCTGACTTTC. The full variable domain, its missing parts supplied by reference TRBV28 and TRBJ2-6, is DVKVTQSSRYLVKRTGEKVFLECVQDMDHENMFWYRQDPGLGLRLIYFSYDVKMKEKGDIPEGYSVSREKKERFSLILESASTNQTSMYLCASSSAGGSGANVLTFGAGSRLTVL.